This T cell receptor (beta chain) comes out of a study of regulatory T cells in long-lasting Graves disease (dated by TCRdb to the early 2020s). In terms of the full investigation: In the newly diagnosed Graves' disease group, patients had been taking antithyroid drugs for less than 3 months. This study used TCR sequencing and RNA sequencing of peripheral blood to compare persistent Graves' disease patients against newly diagnosed Graves' disease patients. TCR sequencing covered 13 persistent and 20 newly diagnosed Graves' disease patients, some 35 samples in total. The study was registered as a clinical trial and conducted in China. Points the paper makes about the study in general: Lower TCR Shannon entropy and fewer highly expanded clones were observed in persistent Graves' disease patients than in newly diagnosed patients, which suggested clonal expansion. The authors acknowledged the small sample size as a limitation that may reduce accuracy. Sequencing and analysis were limited to the TCR beta chain. Only peripheral blood was studied, because thyroid tissue, the primary lesion, was inaccessible. Preferential use of TRBV28, TRBJ1-2 and TRBJ2-5 was observed in persistent disease, whereas TRBV20-1 and TRBJ2-1 were favored in newly diagnosed disease. Persistent patients shared more public clonotypes among themselves (around 3,000) than newly diagnosed patients did (over 950).

Read against the paper, the sample's time point label means: newly diagnosed GD, antithyroid drugs for less than 3 months. For both TCR sequencing and RNA sequencing, RNA was extracted from PBMCs in TRIzol. The diagnosis of Graves' disease was made according to American Thyroid Association guidelines. Patients were recruited from an endocrinology department in Xi'an, China. From each patient, approximately 10 milliliters of peripheral blood was collected into an EDTA anticoagulant tube. PBMCs were isolated by Ficoll Paque Plus density gradient separation without further T cell sorting. An Agilent 2100 Bioanalyzer and agarose gel were used to check RNA quality, while a NanoDrop 2000 measured RNA concentration. This clonotype has a count of ten or more. The antigen it recognizes is unknown. The record has no base qualities; no much larger clone is one base away. Library prep was done by multiplex PCR. TCRdb shows the sequencer as Illumina HiSeq 4000. iRepertoire HTBI primers and Arm-PCR amplification of CDR3 regions were used to construct TCR beta libraries. Before sequencing, the PCR products went through gel purification. On the study's bioinformatics: A total of 62 TRBV and approximately 15 TRBJ segments were identified across samples and were used for gene usage analysis of CDR3 amino acid clonotypes. COPE and FqMerger were used to merge the filtered high-quality paired reads into contigs. BLAST was used to align contigs to IMGT TRBV, TRBD and TRBJ reference genes, with CDR3 defined following IMGT. Any clonotype with a frequency above 0.1% was classified as a highly expanded clone. Shannon entropy served as the measure of repertoire diversity, while the Gini coefficient captured V-J evenness. A clonotype was considered public if more than one individual shared it. Clones were called with MiXCR by TCRdb after fastp trimmed the public reads at Q25, and only in-frame beta chains were retained. Each entry is one CDR3 protein sequence, shown with its most common DNA and genes. The V and J calls come from TCRdb's annotation, not from the publication. Within this sample are over 500,000 distinct CDR3 sequences, with around 15% of them counted one time only. The top ten clones comprise approximately 18% of the sample.

Measured from the cysteine to the phenylalanine, the CDR3 is 13 residues long. Only the CDR3 portion is preserved as DNA: 39 bases, with reading frame beginning at the first base. CDR1 MNHNS and CDR2 SASEGT are derived from the germline V gene. V lost 6 bases and J lost 4 bases; the stretch between them is 12 bases long. The same data also contributed to another study, on T cells in Graves' hyperthyroidism and ophthalmopathy. As that second paper reports: Stable Graves' hyperthyroidism was defined as no progression to ophthalmopathy during 18 months of follow-up. The hyperthyroidism patients were between 18 and 65 years old and newly diagnosed, with a disease duration of less than 2 months. Exclusion was applied to patients with uncontrolled infections, other autoimmune diseases, pregnancy or lactation. Clinical symptoms, serum thyroxine and TRAb, thyroid ultrasound, and orbital computed tomography formed the basis for the diagnoses. For the first round of RT-PCR on the TCR CDR3, the HTBI primer set was used together with the Qiagen OneStep RT-PCR kit. Most expanded thyroid clonotypes (frequency above 0.001) were also found in blood, which suggests that blood repertoires may mirror thyroid immune responses. Ophthalmopathy was separated from stable hyperthyroidism by a 13 V-J signature model, with about 86% sensitivity and roughly 81% specificity obtained in cross-validation and 80%/75% obtained in testing. During validation, the model predicted progression to ophthalmopathy a median of roughly 7.1 months ahead of onset, with approximately 70% sensitivity and under 85% specificity. To identify distinguishing TCR V-J signatures, a discovery cohort of around 98 patients was used, comprising under 45 with Graves' ophthalmopathy and roughly 60 with stable Graves' hyperthyroidism. Whether ophthalmopathy could be predicted prospectively was tested in an independent validation cohort made up of fewer than 20 hyperthyroidism patients plus 17 patients who later progressed to ophthalmopathy. The 85 to 100 discovery patients were randomly split 7:3 into training and test sets. In addition, the study compared T-cell repertoires in thyroid tissue and in blood from roughly 6 Graves' hyperthyroidism patients. After sampling, hyperthyroidism patients received methimazole starting at 30 mg daily, and ophthalmopathy patients received high-dose intravenous methylprednisolone. The libraries were constructed in a second round of multiplex PCR and then size-selected and purified. The libraries were sequenced on an Illumina HiSeq2000 using paired-end 100 bp reads. SOAPnuke was used to process the raw data, removing reads that contained adapters or uncalled bases, had a mean Phred below 15, or lacked an exact match to the constant primer or identifier. COPE v1.2.5 was used to merge high-quality paired reads, and clonotypes were defined as unique nucleotide sequences. MiTCR v1.1 was used to align the clonotypes against IMGT TRBV, TRBD and TRBJ reference segments. The analysis was restricted to V-J combinations with a frequency above 0.0001, which together covered roughly 99% of the repertoires. A TCS score was defined as the ratio of F50 (clonal expansion) to E x V (chaos), with BLOSUM62-based TCRdist applied between CDR3 peptides within each V-J. Welch's t-statistics and random forest reduced 500 to 550 V-J features to 10 to 15, which were used in a naive Bayes classifier (R e1071). Sample size was not statistically predetermined, and blinding of investigators to group allocation was not performed. The paper reports TCR Vbeta CDR3 sequencing of over 130 peripheral blood samples: around 45 ophthalmopathy, about 75 hyperthyroidism and 17 progressor patients.

The source of this sequence is a woman aged 30 to 39 with Graves disease. Donor details come from another sample of the same person, matched by shared clones. The V and J genes are TRBV6-1 and TRBJ1-1; perhaps TRBD1 is the D gene, with 5 bases matching. The starting material was peripheral blood mononuclear cells (PBMCs), obtained at new diagnosis, from a patient treated with antithyroid drugs. Here the CDR3 is given as CASSRGQVTEAFF. The nucleotide sequence is TGTGCCAGCAGCCGGGGCCAGGTCACTGAAGCTTTCTTT.